Following are 8 T cell receptor beta chains from one sample sequenced in a study of T cells in Graves' hyperthyroidism and ophthalmopathy. Template material for amplifying TCR beta CDR3 regions consisted of RNA transcripts. First-round RT-PCR targeting the TCR CDR3 was performed with the HTBI primer set. TCRdb re-called the multiplex PCR reads with MiXCR, one entry per CDR3 protein. The sample contains over 200,000 distinct CDR3 sequences, under 20% of which appear only once. Sequencing was carried out using blood. These receptors all stem from a man between 50 and 59 years old with Graves' hyperthyroidism.

The sample holds many counts of this clonotype. This chain joins TRBV7-9 and TRBJ2-1, with D uncertain. Germline V CDR1 and CDR2: SEHNR, FQNEAQ (reference sequence). Trimming removed 1 base at V and 5 bases at J, with 9 bases between. The CDR3 contains 14 residues. CDR3 sequence: CASSLGGPNNEQFF. For the CDR3, the DNA is TGTGCCAGCAGCTTAGGTGGTCCCAACAATGAGCAGTTCTTC.

This clonotype was found once. The junction and the germline gene differ at one end; a read error may be behind it. This rearrangement joins TRBV6-5 to TRBJ2-7; D unresolved. The CDR3 is 14 residues long. Germline V gives CDR1 MNHEY, CDR2 SVGAGI. CDR3 loop: CASSHSIGNYEQYF. CDR3 coding DNA: TGTGCCAGCAGTCACTCGATAGGGAACTACGAGCAGTACTTC.

This clonotype was counted only a few times. The V call is TRBV6-1, the J call TRBJ1-3; TRBD1 might be the D (6 bases). Trimming pared 4 bases from V and 2 bases from J, leaving 12 bases between. This CDR3 is built from 15 residues. Per the germline V gene, CDR1 is MNHNS and CDR2 is SASEGT. CDR3 loop: CASSVEGVPGNTIYF. In DNA form, the CDR3 reads TGTGCCAGCAGTGTCGAGGGGGTCCCTGGAAACACCATATATTTT.

This clonotype appeared many times. At one boundary the junction diverges from the germline segment, which might be a read error. V is TRBV11-2 and J is TRBJ1-2; 7 bases are shared with TRBD1. The CDR3 runs 13 residues. Germline loops: CDR1 SGHAT, CDR2 FQNNGV. CDR3 loop: CASSLDRAGGYTF. The CDR3 region has the DNA TGTGCCAGCAGCCTAGACAGGGCCGGGGGCTACACCTTC.

This clonotype has a count of ten or more. The chain has TRBV5-1 and TRBJ2-7, with unresolved D. V was shortened by 3 bases and J by 6 bases, with 19 bases between the two germline ends. Germline loops: CDR1 SGHRS, CDR2 YFSETQ. The CDR3 length is 15 residues. The CDR3 sequence: CASSWAAATEGEQYF. In nucleotides, the CDR3 is TGCGCCAGCAGCTGGGCGGCGGCGACTGAAGGCGAGCAGTACTTC.

Here the CDR3 DNA reads TGTGCCACCGCCAGTTCCAACCGGATTAACAATGAGCAGTTCTTC. Its translation: CATASSNRINNEQFF. The V gene is TRBV24-1, the J gene TRBJ2-1, with D hard to call. The CDR3 contains 15 residues. CDR1 KGHDR and CDR2 SFDVKD come from the germline V gene. V shed 9 bases and J shed 5 bases, with 19 bases lying between them.

This clonotype has a count of ten or more. This chain uses TRBV12-3 or TRBV12-4 with TRBJ2-3; D might be TRBD1 (5 bases). V was shortened by 3 bases and J by 3 bases, with 13 bases between the two germline ends. The CDR3 spans 15 residues. CDR3 in amino acids: CASSLGRVGTDTQYF. The CDR3 DNA follows: TGTGCCAGCAGTTTGGGCAGGGTGGGAACAGATACGCAGTATTTT.

The chain combines TRBV6-1 with TRBJ2-2, with 7 bases that match TRBD2. The CDR3 spans 17 residues. CDR1 is MNHNS, CDR2 SASEGT, per germline. Losses at the gene ends were 5 bases for V and 2 bases for J; bases not matched to a gene: 11. DNA of the CDR3: TGTGCCAGCAGTACCCTAGCGGTTATAGATAACACCGGGGAGCTGTTTTTT. Protein product: CASSTLAVIDNTGELFF.